The present TCR beta chain was sequenced within a study of Ad26.COV2.S vaccination and SARS-CoV-2 variants. Whole-study findings and limits: Placebo recipients and vaccine recipients were similar in non-spike TCR breadth. In vaccinated individuals, spike-specific CD8+ and CD4+ T cell responses reportedly displayed substantial breadth. Vaccine recipients posted higher spike-specific TCR breadth than their placebo counterparts.

Sequenced by immunoSEQ multiplex PCR; TCRdb stores in-frame clones only, minus some. The sample includes hundreds of thousands of clones, approximately 90% of them seen just once. About this clone itself: Its specificity is not known.

The CDR3 loop spans 17 amino acids. V was pared by 3 bases and J by 6 bases, with 18 bases of the junction left unmatched. Germline values: CDR1 SGDLS, CDR2 YYNGEE. The specimen comprised peripheral blood, sampled after recovery from COVID-19. This clonotype was obtained from a human donor who had recovered from COVID-19. The V call is TRBV9, the J call TRBJ2-7; 7 positions match TRBD1. Here the CDR3 DNA reads TGTGCCAGCAGCGCCAACCTAGGGGGCTGGCAAGGTGGCGAGCAGTACTTC. It encodes CASSANLGGWQGGEQYF.